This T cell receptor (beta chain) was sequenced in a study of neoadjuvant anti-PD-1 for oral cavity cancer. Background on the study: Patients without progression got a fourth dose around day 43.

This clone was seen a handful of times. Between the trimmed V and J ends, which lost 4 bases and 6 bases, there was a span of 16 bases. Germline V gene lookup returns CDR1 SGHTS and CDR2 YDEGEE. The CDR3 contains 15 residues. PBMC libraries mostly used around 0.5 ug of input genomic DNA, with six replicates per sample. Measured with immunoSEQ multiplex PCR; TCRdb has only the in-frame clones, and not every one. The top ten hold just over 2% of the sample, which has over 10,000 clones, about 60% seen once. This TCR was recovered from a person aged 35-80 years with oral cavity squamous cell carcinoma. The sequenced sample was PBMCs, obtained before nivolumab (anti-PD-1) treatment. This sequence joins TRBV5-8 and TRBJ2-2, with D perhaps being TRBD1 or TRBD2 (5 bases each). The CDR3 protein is CASSLRVLGAGELFF. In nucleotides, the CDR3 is TGTGCCAGCAGCCTAAGGGTCCTGGGGGCCGGGGAGCTGTTTTTT.